The sample holds many counts of the clone carrying this T cell receptor beta chain. Its antigen is as yet unknown. This sample stems from a study of T-cell reconstitution after alpha-beta-depleted transplantation in children. The study's findings and limits: About two months after transplant, alpha-beta T cells reportedly came from several hundred expanded graft clones. T-cell numbers and diversity one year post-transplant derived largely from freshly generated T cells.

The ends lost 3 bases at V and 6 bases at J; junction bases unmatched: 11. There are 15 residues in the CDR3. CDR1 is DFQATT and CDR2 is SNEGSKA in the germline V gene (reference sequence). Preparing the TCRbeta library involved the use of unique molecular identifiers. One entry per CDR3 protein, called by TCRdb with MiXCR from the PCR reads. Of around 580,000 distinct CDR3 sequences detected, about 21% appear once; the ten largest clones hold roughly 15%. The TCR sequence derives from a boy younger than two who had a stem cell transplant for acute myeloid leukemia, so the T cells may come from the graft donor. The rearrangement joins TRBV20-1 to TRBJ2-1, with 7 bases aligning to TRBD2. Sequencing used PBMCs, mostly from graft donor cells, obtained 360 days after TCRalphabeta/CD19-depleted stem cell transplant. CDR3 DNA: TGCAGTGCTAGGGTACCGGGGAGGGCCTCCAATGAGCAGTTCTTC. This sequence encodes CSARVPGRASNEQFF.